Below, 7 T cell receptor beta chains from the same sample are listed, as sequenced in a study of vaccination and CD4 T cells after COVID-19. Stated treatment: approximately 11-day PBMC culture with coronavirus spike peptide pools or control peptides (ViraFEST assay). These receptors have no known antigen. The Oncomine TCR Beta short-read assay generated sequence data from the DNA of cultured CD4+ T cells. TCRdb redid the calling of the PCR reads with MiXCR, one entry per CDR3 protein. The repertoire holds about 21,000 distinct CDR3 sequences, around two fifths seen once, with 4.5% to 6.5% in the top ten. This specimen was CD4+ T cells from blood, cultured in vitro, taken before SARS-CoV-2 vaccination. All receptors derive from a human donor who had recovered from COVID-19.

The chain is built from TRBV19 and TRBJ2-4; the match to TRBD1 covers 11 bases. Germline CDR1 and CDR2: LNHDA and SQIVND (reference sequence). Trimming removed 5 bases from V and 7 bases from J; junction bases left unmatched: 4. The CDR3 runs to 14 residues. DNA for the CDR3: TGTGCCAGTAGTCCGGACAGGGGGCTCAACATTCAGTACTTC. This gives the protein CASSPDRGLNIQYF.

The chain recombines TRBV6-1 with TRBJ2-5, with D possibly TRBD1 on 6 matching bases. The CDR3 consists of 11 residues. Germline loops: CDR1 MNHNS, CDR2 SASEGT. Trimming removed 9 bases at V and 4 bases at J, with 9 bases between. The CDR3 here is CASTGLETQYF. DNA for the CDR3: TGTGCCAGTACAGGGCTAGAGACCCAGTACTTC.

Concerning this clonotype itself: An end of the junction does not agree with germline; a read error may underlie this. This chain uses TRBV11-3 with TRBJ1-3, with D possibly matching TRBD1 (6 bases). The CDR3 runs 17 residues. Germline V lookup: CDR1 SGHNT, CDR2 YENEEA. As DNA, the CDR3 is TGTGCCAGCAGCCCCCCCCCGGACAGCCGTCTCTGGAAACACCATATATTT. Protein: CASSPPPDSRLWKHHIF.

This chain links TRBV7-9 with TRBJ2-7; 9 positions agree with TRBD1. The CDR3 totals 16 residues. CDR1 and CDR2 (germline): SEHNR, FQNEAQ (reference sequence). V shed 5 bases and J 3 bases; nucleotides not matched to a gene: 11. The CDR3 DNA reads TGTGCCAGCAGCGTAAACCCGGGACAGGGACACTACGAGCAGTACTTC. This codes for CASSVNPGQGHYEQYF.

This clonotype was seen only a few times. The V and J genes are TRBV7-2 and TRBJ1-2; tentatively, D is TRBD1 (5 bases). This CDR3 comprises 13 residues. CDR1 is SGHTA, CDR2 FQGNSA, per germline. Trimming pared 3 bases from V and 3 bases from J, leaving 8 bases between. This CDR3 reads CASSFRGDYGYTF. The CDR3 DNA is TGTGCCAGCAGCTTCCGGGGGGACTATGGCTACACCTTC.

About this clonotype itself: One junction end does not reproduce the germline sequence, and a read error may be involved. This chain joins TRBV19 and TRBJ1-2, with TRBD1 matching over 8 bases. The CDR3 loop spans 16 amino acids. Germline CDR1 LNHDA, CDR2 SQIVND (reference sequence). CDR3 bases: TGTGCCAGTAGTATCTCGCCGGGACAGGCCCCCTATGGCAACACCTTC. It encodes CASSISPGQAPYGNTF.

This clonotype was counted between two and nine times. The chain recombines TRBV7-3 with TRBJ2-2; TRBD2 agrees at 14 bases. Germline CDR1 reads SGHTA; CDR2 reads FQGTGA. The CDR3 has 16 amino acids. Trimming at V came to 4 bases and at J to 4 bases, leaving 2 bases not matched to a gene. CDR3 coding DNA: TGTGCCAGCAGCTCGGGACTAGCGGGAGCCACCGGGGAGCTGTTTTTT. It translates to CASSSGLAGATGELFF.